The clone carrying this TCR beta chain turned up a few times. Its target is unknown. The germline gives CDR1 SGHDT, CDR2 YYEEEE. The CDR3 has 16 residues. V was pared by 4 bases and J by 4 bases, with 11 bases of the junction left unmatched. Only in-frame clones appear in the TCRdb table, and some are missing; sequencing was by immunoSEQ multiplex PCR. Among about 60,000 clones listed, 75% to 90% were seen once. These data belong to a study of OX40 agonist ivuxolimab in advanced cancers. Study-level information: Patients with prior anti-PD-1, anti-PD-L1 or anti-CTLA-4 therapy were eligible; 40% had some.

Study-wide results and limits: Normalized expansion of T-cell clones was also low for some nonresponders. Blood T cells, both CD4+ and CD8+, expanded clonally by week 6 at 0.1 to 3.0 mg/kg. Averaged across samples, CD8+ T cells carried more expanded clones than CD4+ did.

V gene TRBV5-6 combines with J gene TRBJ2-3, with 8 bases matching TRBD2. The clonotype comes from an adult with an advanced solid tumor such as melanoma, head and neck, liver or kidney cancer. Sample: CD4+ or CD8+ T cells sorted from blood, taken in a trial of the OX40 agonist ivuxolimab. CDR3: CASSAGLGVSSDTQYF. CDR3 bases: TGTGCCAGCAGCGCGGGACTAGGTGTTTCGTCAGATACGCAGTATTTT.